This T cell receptor (beta chain) was obtained from a study of T-cell memory formation after mild COVID-19. As to this clonotype: Its antigen is currently unknown.

TCRdb ran MiXCR on the 5' RACE reads and lists one entry per CDR3 protein. This sample has tens of thousands of distinct CDR3 sequences, with about a tenth found just once. The germline V gene encodes CDR1 MNHNY and CDR2 SVGAGI (reference sequence). V was clipped by 0 bases and J by 9 bases, with 14 bases between them. The CDR3 loop spans 14 amino acids. Study-wide points: Whether second-wave clones peaking at day 37 were SARS-CoV-2 specific went unconfirmed. Several responding clones turned up in pre-infection memory, indicating that cross-reactive memory may have taken part. Whereas later expanders leaned CD4+, clones contracting day 15 to 85 showed a balanced CD4/CD8 makeup.

The V gene is TRBV6-6, the J gene TRBJ2-5, with a tentative D call TRBD2 (6 bases). This receptor was identified in a man in his late teens or twenties who had mild COVID-19 (a few samples of this study predate the infection). Cell type and time point are not known. Sequenced material: PBMCs or a T cell subset sorted from them (not recorded which). Here the CDR3 reads CASSYSRTNPAQYF. The CDR3, as DNA: TGTGCCAGCAGTTACTCCCGGACTAATCCGGCCCAGTACTTC.